Shown below are 7 T cell receptor beta chains from a single sample sequenced in a study of vaccination effects on CD4 cells after COVID-19. These receptors have no known antigen. Using immunoSEQ multiplex PCR, the repertoire was profiled, and TCRdb retains in-frame clones only, with some absent. The sample shows 37,000 or so clones, about 60% of them seen only once. Antigen-specific CD4+ T cells were first expanded with viral peptide pools by the ViraFEST assay and only then sequenced. Isolating CD4+ T cells followed about 11 days of culture. Vaccine recipients had no previous SARS-CoV-2 infection; their nucleocapsid antibodies were negative. Material: CD4+ T cells from PBMCs cultured with HCoV-OC43 spike peptides, obtained before COVID-19 vaccination. Specified subset: HCoV-OC43 spike overlapping peptide pool stimulation. All receptors derive from a human donor who received a COVID-19 vaccine.

The chain employs TRBV6-5 and TRBJ1-2; unclear D gene. Trimming removed 7 bases from V and 0 bases from J, with 9 bases in between. The CDR3 contains 13 residues. In germline, CDR1 is MNHEY, CDR2 SVGAGI. DNA for the CDR3: TGTGCCAGCACCCCTCCGGCTAACTATGGCTACACCTTC. This encodes CASTPPANYGYTF.

The CDR3, as DNA: TGTGCCAGCAGTTTAGGGGTTCGGGAGCAGTACTTC. Translating gives CASSLGVREQYF. The V gene is TRBV28, the J gene TRBJ2-7; D ambiguous. The CDR3 is 12 amino acids. Germline V gene lookup returns CDR1 MDHEN and CDR2 SYDVKM. The ends were cut back, 2 bases at V and 7 bases at J, with 9 bases in the middle.

In this sample, this clone turned up a few times. The chain couples TRBV25-1 to TRBJ1-2, with 8 bases that match TRBD1. The length of the CDR3 is 17 residues. Germline CDR1 is MGHDK and CDR2 is SYGVNS. J lost 0 bases, V lost 6 bases, and 12 bases had no gene match. DNA for the CDR3: TGTGCCAGCAGGAGAGCAGGGGAACAGGGGGCTAACTATGGCTACACCTTC. It codes for CASRRAGEQGANYGYTF.

The chain has TRBV5-6 and TRBJ2-1; 14 positions match TRBD2. CDR3 length equals 16 residues. Germline CDR1 and CDR2: SGHDT and YYEEEE. V trimming: 3 bases; J trimming: 2 bases; junction bases outside the gene matches: 1. CDR3 in DNA: TGTGCCAGCAGCTGGGGACTAGCGGGGGCCTACAATGAGCAGTTCTTC. Amino acids: CASSWGLAGAYNEQFF.

The rearrangement joins TRBV2 to TRBJ1-5; TRBD1 might be the D (6 bases). This CDR3 is built from 14 residues. Germline V gene sequence: CDR1 SNHLY, CDR2 FYNNEI. Trimming cost V 4 bases and J 2 bases, with 9 bases left between them. The CDR3 coding sequence is TGTGCCAGCAGTGGGGCAGGGGGCAATCAGCCCCAGCATTTT. Translated, it gives CASSGAGGNQPQHF.

The chain couples TRBV28 to TRBJ1-2; D is possibly TRBD1 (5 bases). Germline CDR1 is MDHEN and CDR2 is SYDVKM. Trimming left V 6 bases short and J 3 bases short, with 35 bases between. The CDR3 covers 21 residues. The CDR3 loop is CASSHTKTLGQGGRLYYGYTF. The CDR3 DNA follows: TGTGCCAGCAGCCACACCAAAACCCTTGGACAAGGCGGCAGACTTTACTATGGCTACACCTTC.

The chain joins TRBV11-3 to TRBJ2-1; 7 positions agree with TRBD2. J was trimmed by 4 bases and V by 5 bases; bases with no gene match: 8. This CDR3 spans 15 amino acids. Germline CDR1 reads SGHNT; CDR2 reads YENEEA. CDR3: CASSPSSGAYNEQFF. The CDR3 DNA is TGTGCCAGCAGCCCTTCTAGCGGAGCTTACAATGAGCAGTTCTTC.